The next 22 T cell receptor beta chains were all read from a single sample in a study of PD-L1 blockade in urothelial cancer. Time point noted: pretreatment peripheral blood. Only in-frame clones appear in the TCRdb table, and some are missing; sequencing was by immunoSEQ multiplex PCR. The data contain tens of thousands of clones, 80% to 85% of them singletons. Sequenced material: PBMCs, taken around atezolizumab (anti-PD-L1) treatment. The origin of the receptors is a woman aged 70-85 years with urothelial cancer.

This chain links TRBV5-4 with TRBJ2-2; D uncertain. With 1 base removed from V and 4 bases from J, the gap between germline ends came to 5 bases. CDR1 is SGHNT, CDR2 YYREEE, per germline (reference sequence). This CDR3 is built from 13 residues. The CDR3 DNA is TGTGCCAGCAGCTTGTATGTCACCGGGGAGCTGTTTTTT. Amino acids: CASSLYVTGELFF.

This chain joins TRBV9 and TRBJ2-5; 9 bases align to TRBD2. Germline V gene sequence: CDR1 SGDLS, CDR2 YYNGEE. Unmatched junction bases numbered 6, after V lost 1 base and J lost 5 bases. The CDR3 covers 15 residues. This CDR3 is CASSVSLAGKETQYF. The CDR3 nucleotides read TGTGCCAGCAGCGTAAGCCTAGCGGGGAAGGAGACCCAGTACTTC. The full variable domain, completed using reference TRBV9 and TRBJ2-5, is DSGVTQTPKHLITATGQRVTLRCSPRSGDLSVYWYQQSLDQGLQFLIQYYNGEERAKGNILERFSAQQFPDLHSELNLSSLELGDSALYFCASSVSLAGKETQYFGPGTRLLVL.

The V call is TRBV6-5, the J call TRBJ1-5; D is possibly TRBD1 (5 bases). CDR3 length: 15 residues. The germline gives CDR1 MNHEY, CDR2 SVGAGI. V was clipped by 5 bases and J by 0 bases, with 11 bases between them. The CDR3 sequence: CASSLGQGSNQPQHF. Here the CDR3 DNA reads TGTGCCAGCAGTCTCGGGCAGGGTAGCAATCAGCCCCAGCATTTT.

The J gene is TRBJ2-1, the V gene TRBV6-1, with D uncertain. Germline V gives CDR1 MNHNS, CDR2 SASEGT. The CDR3 is 16 amino acids. Trimming removed 4 bases at V and 0 bases at J, with 13 bases between. The CDR3 coding sequence is TGTGCCAGCAGTGGCGCCATAACGAGCTCCTACAATGAGCAGTTCTTC. Amino acid sequence: CASSGAITSSYNEQFF.

The chain employs TRBV5-1 and TRBJ2-7; TRBD1 aligns across 7 bases. Germline V CDR1 and CDR2: SGHRS, YFSETQ. The CDR3 consists of 16 residues. After removal of 5 bases from V and 0 bases from J, the junction contained 11 bases not matched to a gene. DNA of the CDR3: TGCGCCAGCAGGCGATCCGGGACAGATAACTCCTACGAGCAGTACTTC. It codes for CASRRSGTDNSYEQYF.

V and J are TRBV6-6 and TRBJ2-7; 8 bases match TRBD2. The ends lost 2 bases at V and 2 bases at J; junction bases unmatched: 2. This CDR3 spans 14 amino acids. Germline V gene lookup returns CDR1 MNHNY and CDR2 SVGAGI (reference sequence). Here the CDR3 reads CASSYGRGAYEQYF. The DNA for the CDR3 is TGTGCCAGCAGTTACGGGCGGGGGGCCTACGAGCAGTACTTC.

V is TRBV2 and J is TRBJ2-7; 7 nucleotides match TRBD2. The CDR3 contains 13 residues. Germline V lookup: CDR1 SNHLY, CDR2 FYNNEI. V was clipped by 8 bases and J by 5 bases; unmatched bases: 9. The CDR3 loop reads CASSPTSFDEQYF. CDR3 nucleotide sequence: TGTGCCAGCTCACCGACTAGCTTCGACGAGCAGTACTTC. Complete variable domain (other parts from reference TRBV2 and TRBJ2-7): EPEVTQTPSHQVTQMGQEVILRCVPISNHLYFYWYRQILGQKVEFLVSFYNNEISEKSEIFDDQFSVERPDGSNFTLKIRSTKLEDSAMYFCASSPTSFDEQYFGPGTRLTVT.

V gene TRBV5-4 combines with J gene TRBJ2-5; D might be TRBD2 (5 bases). The CDR3 loop spans 16 amino acids. With 1 base removed from V and 2 bases from J, the gap between germline ends came to 15 bases. Germline CDR1 and CDR2: SGHNT and YYREEE (reference sequence). As DNA, the CDR3 is TGTGCCAGCAGCTTGTTCTGGACTCCCTTACAAGAGACCCAGTACTTC. Protein product: CASSLFWTPLQETQYF.

This clone was seen a single time. The chain joins TRBV9 to TRBJ2-3, with 8 bases lining up with TRBD1. Germline loops: CDR1 SGDLS, CDR2 YYNGEE. Losses at the gene ends were 0 bases for V and 4 bases for J; bases not matched to a gene: 4. The CDR3 loop spans 15 amino acids. The CDR3 nucleotides are TGTGCCAGCAGCGTAGTGGGACAGGTGGCAGATACGCAGTATTTT. Translated, it gives CASSVVGQVADTQYF.

This rearrangement joins TRBV4-1 to TRBJ2-7; a possible D gene is TRBD2 (6 bases). Germline V CDR1 and CDR2: MGHRA, YSYEKL. Trimming left V 5 bases short and J 0 bases short, with 11 bases between. This CDR3 is built from 14 residues. CDR3 amino acids: CASSIAESSYEQYF. CDR3 DNA: TGCGCCAGCAGCATAGCGGAGAGCTCCTACGAGCAGTACTTC.

To note about this clone: This sample also contains other DNA sequences that code for the same CDR3. The chain employs TRBV7-2 and TRBJ1-2; 11 bases match TRBD1. The V gene's germline CDR1 is SGHTA and CDR2 FQGNSA. CDR3 size: 17 residues. V was clipped by 1 base and J by 2 bases; unmatched bases: 6. The chain's CDR3 is CASSLGGTGGGNYGYTF. The CDR3 DNA reads TGTGCCAGCAGCTTAGGGGGGACAGGGGGAGGGAACTATGGCTACACCTTC.

The V gene is TRBV28, the J gene TRBJ1-2, with TRBD1 matching 7 bases. Germline CDR1 reads MDHEN; CDR2 reads SYDVKM. V was clipped by 2 bases and J by 2 bases; unmatched bases: 5. The CDR3 contains 15 residues. The CDR3 is CASSLTSQGNYGYTF. CDR3 in DNA: TGTGCCAGCAGTTTAACCTCACAGGGGAACTATGGCTACACCTTC.

The V call is TRBV19, the J call TRBJ2-3; D possibly corresponds to TRBD2 (5 bases). The V gene lost 5 bases and the J gene lost 5 bases, with 17 bases spanning the gap. The CDR3 runs to 15 residues. In germline, CDR1 is LNHDA, CDR2 SQIVND (reference sequence). The CDR3 loop reads CASSRSWELRDTQYF. The CDR3, as DNA: TGTGCCAGTAGTCGATCTTGGGAGTTAAGAGATACGCAGTATTTT.

The DNA for the CDR3 is TGTGCCAGTAGTATAGGGGGACAGTACTACGAGCAGTACTTC. Translated: CASSIGGQYYEQYF. The V and J genes are TRBV19 and TRBJ2-7; TRBD1 matches at 7 bases. V gave up 1 base and J gave up 3 bases; unmatched junction bases: 3. Germline V lookup: CDR1 LNHDA, CDR2 SQIVND (reference sequence). The CDR3 loop spans 14 amino acids.

A few counts support this clone. The chain couples TRBV10-2 to TRBJ1-2; 11 bases match TRBD1. Germline loops: CDR1 WSHSY, CDR2 SAAADI. J gave up 4 bases and V 2 bases, and 3 bases lay outside the gene matches. The CDR3 runs to 15 residues. The CDR3 loop is CASSEPGTGGYGYTF. The CDR3 DNA sequence: TGCGCCAGCAGTGAGCCCGGGACAGGGGGCTATGGCTACACCTTC.

V and J are TRBV7-9 and TRBJ1-6, with 10 bases that match TRBD1. Germline CDR1 and CDR2: SEHNR and FQNEAQ (reference sequence). The CDR3 spans 15 residues. V trimming: 4 bases; J trimming: 3 bases; junction bases outside the gene matches: 0. CDR3 in DNA: TGTGCCAGCAGCTGGACAGGGGGCTATAATTCACCCCTCCACTTT. Amino acids: CASSWTGGYNSPLHF.

V gene TRBV10-3 combines with J gene TRBJ2-7; 10 bases line up with TRBD1. This CDR3 has 16 residues. V shed 2 bases, J shed 3 bases, and the junction held 7 bases outside the gene matches. Germline-derived CDR1 and CDR2 are ENHRY and SYGVKD. CDR3 coding DNA: TGTGCCATCAGTGAGGGCCCGGGGACAGGGGTCTACGAGCAGTACTTC. Translated, it gives CAISEGPGTGVYEQYF.

The genes are TRBV19 and TRBJ2-5, with 8 nucleotides matching TRBD2. The germline gives CDR1 LNHDA, CDR2 SQIVND (reference sequence). J gave up 2 bases and V 2 bases, and 7 bases lay outside the gene matches. This CDR3 spans 16 amino acids. For the CDR3, the DNA is TGTGCCAGTAGTATAATGGGCGGGGGGCGACAAGAGACCCAGTACTTC. It specifies CASSIMGGGRQETQYF.

DNA for the CDR3: TGTGCCAGCAGCTTGGCTAGGTTCTACGAGCAGTACTTC. This translates into CASSLARFYEQYF. The rearrangement uses TRBV5-6 and TRBJ2-7, with D unclear. The V end lost 0 bases, the J end lost 3 bases, and 7 bases lay between the germline ends. Germline lookup yields CDR1 SGHDT and CDR2 YYEEEE. The CDR3 contains 13 residues.

The rearrangement joins TRBV7-9 to TRBJ2-5, with 8 bases fitting TRBD1. The CDR3 totals 18 residues. V gave up 3 bases and J gave up 0 bases; unmatched junction bases: 12. CDR1 and CDR2 from the germline V gene are SEHNR and FQNEAQ (reference sequence). The CDR3 spells CASSFNPRTGWYQETQYF. The CDR3 DNA sequence: TGTGCCAGCAGCTTCAATCCCCGGACAGGGTGGTACCAAGAGACCCAGTACTTC.

The genes are TRBV6-5 and TRBJ2-7; 8 bases line up with TRBD1. This CDR3 comprises 13 residues. The ends lost 5 bases at V and 7 bases at J; junction bases unmatched: 7. Germline V gene data show CDR1 as MNHEY and CDR2 as SVGAGI. DNA for the CDR3: TGTGCCAGCAGTACGACAGGGGCTGGAGAGCAGTACTTC. Translated, it gives CASSTTGAGEQYF.

This clone was recorded a few times. In DNA form, the CDR3 reads TGTGCCAGTAGTATAGGGACAGGGTTTGCCAAAAACATTCAGTACTTC. Protein sequence: CASSIGTGFAKNIQYF. The rearrangement uses TRBV19 and TRBJ2-4, with 8 bases matching TRBD1. The CDR3 has 16 residues. Trimming at V came to 1 base and at J to 1 base, leaving 3 bases not matched to a gene. Per germline, CDR1 LNHDA and CDR2 SQIVND (reference sequence).